The 13 T cell receptor beta chains below were found in one sample sequenced in a study of cytomegalovirus exposure and HLA in healthy donors. The PCR ran on 60 Vbeta and 13 Jbeta primers. Sequencing was performed with immunoSEQ multiplex PCR; in TCRdb, only in-frame clones are kept and a portion is missing. The sample shows 150,000 to 170,000 clones, about four fifths of them seen only once. The sequencing sample was made of PBMCs. These receptors were taken from a man younger than 45 in good health and CMV-seropositive.

The chain uses TRBV18 and TRBJ2-7; D gene unclear. The CDR3 loop spans 11 amino acids. Germline-derived CDR1 and CDR2 are KGHSH and LQKENI. V was shortened by 2 bases and J by 10 bases, with 9 bases between the two germline ends. CDR3 nucleotides: TGTGCCAGCTCACCAGGGCAGTTACAGTACTTC. Amino acid sequence: CASSPGQLQYF. The full variable domain, rest sourced from reference TRBV18 and TRBJ2-7, is NAGVMQNPRHLVRRRGQEARLRCSPMKGHSHVYWYRQLPEEGLKFMVYLQKENIIDESGMPKERFSAEFPKEGPSILRIQQVVRGDSAAYFCASSPGQLQYFGPGTRLTVT.

This chain joins TRBV4-3 and TRBJ1-1; tentatively, D is TRBD1 (5 bases). Germline-derived CDR1 and CDR2 are LGHNA and YSLEER. V was trimmed by 0 bases and J by 4 bases, leaving 12 bases between them. The CDR3 spans 15 residues. CDR3 loop: CASSQEGRVVTEAFF. The CDR3 nucleotides are TGCGCCAGCAGCCAAGAGGGCAGGGTGGTCACTGAAGCTTTCTTT.

The DNA for the CDR3 is TGTGCCAGCTCACCAACGAGGACTAGTGACGAGCAGTACTTC. Protein product: CASSPTRTSDEQYF. The V gene is TRBV18, the J gene TRBJ2-7; 7 bases map to TRBD2. From germline, CDR1 is KGHSH and CDR2 LQKENI. Trimming took 2 bases from V and 5 from J; bases not matched to a gene: 6. This CDR3 is 14 amino acids long.

This chain joins TRBV5-1 and TRBJ1-4; a possible D gene is TRBD1 (6 bases). The V end was cut by 4 bases, the J end by 0 bases, with 10 bases between. The CDR3 spans 15 residues. Germline V gene data show CDR1 as SGHRS and CDR2 as YFSETQ. CDR3 sequence (DNA): TGCGCCAGCAGCCTCCAGGGGACAACTAATGAAAAACTGTTTTTT. Amino acids: CASSLQGTTNEKLFF.

This rearrangement joins TRBV4-2 to TRBJ2-3, with 16 bases identical to TRBD2. J gave up 6 bases and V 0 bases, and 3 bases lay outside the gene matches. CDR3 length: 17 residues. The germline V gene encodes CDR1 LGHNA and CDR2 YNFKEQ. CDR3 in amino acids: CASSQEGTSGGEDTQYF. The CDR3, as DNA: TGTGCCAGCAGCCAAGAAGGGACTAGCGGGGGGGAGGATACGCAGTATTTT.

This clone was seen a handful of times. V gene TRBV14 combines with J gene TRBJ1-6; D may be TRBD1 (5 bases). The CDR3 length is 16 residues. From germline, CDR1 is SGHDN and CDR2 FVKESK. The V end was cut by 0 bases, the J end by 7 bases, with 13 bases between. Here the CDR3 DNA reads TGTGCCAGCAGCCAAGATGGCCCAGGGTGGAATTCACCCCTCCACTTT. As protein: CASSQDGPGWNSPLHF. Based on the CDR3 plus reference TRBV14 and TRBJ1-6, the full variable domain is EAGVTQFPSHSVIEKGQTVTLRCDPISGHDNLYWYRRVMGKEIKFLLHFVKESKQDESGMPNNRFLAERTGGTYSTLKVQPAELEDSGVYFCASSQDGPGWNSPLHFGNGTRLTVT.

Only a few counts were recorded for this clone. This chain joins TRBV4-1 and TRBJ1-1; 8 nucleotides match TRBD1. Trimming removed 4 bases from V and 3 bases from J; junction bases left unmatched: 7. Germline V gene lookup returns CDR1 MGHRA and CDR2 YSYEKL. The CDR3 length is 15 residues. Here the CDR3 reads CASSPADRGDTEAFF. The CDR3 nucleotides read TGCGCCAGCAGCCCCGCCGACAGGGGTGACACTGAAGCTTTCTTT.

The V and J genes are TRBV4-2 and TRBJ1-1; 9 bases agree with TRBD1. Germline CDR1 is LGHNA and CDR2 is YNFKEQ. After removal of 4 bases from V and 7 bases from J, the junction contained 4 bases not matched to a gene. CDR3 length: 13 residues. The CDR3 coding sequence is TGTGCCAGCAGCCCTCGACAGGGGGATGAAGCTTTCTTT. Its translation: CASSPRQGDEAFF.

The chain combines TRBV5-5 with TRBJ2-5; 9 bases are a match to TRBD2. V lost 1 base to trimming and J lost 0 bases; unmatched junction nucleotides: 1. The CDR3 length is 15 residues. Germline lookup yields CDR1 SGHKS and CDR2 YYEKEE (reference sequence). The CDR3 DNA is TGTGCCAGCAGCTTGCTAGCGGGGTACCAAGAGACCCAGTACTTC. It translates to CASSLLAGYQETQYF.

The chain joins TRBV7-9 to TRBJ2-5; TRBD2 matches 7 bases. This CDR3 has 16 amino acids. The V gene's germline CDR1 is SEHNR and CDR2 FQNEAQ (reference sequence). V dropped 1 base and J dropped 3; count of bases not matched to a gene: 8. The CDR3 coding sequence is TGTGCCAGCAGCTTAGTCGTGGGGAGGGCCGAAGAGACCCAGTACTTC. Its translation is CASSLVVGRAEETQYF.

This chain joins TRBV7-6 and TRBJ2-5; D remains ambiguous. Per germline, CDR1 SGHVS and CDR2 FNYEAQ. The CDR3 extends over 13 amino acids. Trimming stripped 3 bases from V and 3 bases from J, with 8 bases between. As DNA, the CDR3 is TGTGCCAGCAGCTTTGCGGCAGAAGAGACCCAGTACTTC. It yields the protein CASSFAAEETQYF. The whole variable domain, filled in from reference TRBV7-6 and TRBJ2-5, reads GAGVSQSPRYKVTKRGQDVALRCDPISGHVSLYWYRQALGQGPEFLTYFNYEAQQDKSGLPNDRFSAERPEGSISTLTIQRTEQRDSAMYRCASSFAAEETQYFGPGTRLLVL.

The V gene is TRBV5-6, the J gene TRBJ1-3, with 11 bases fitting TRBD1. Germline CDR1 is SGHDT and CDR2 is YYEEEE. Trimming cost V 2 bases and J 2 bases; bases outside gene matches: 6. This CDR3 has 17 amino acids. CDR3 coding DNA: TGTGCCAGCAGCTTAGGACAGGGGGCGCCCGCTGGAAACACCATATATTTT. Its protein is CASSLGQGAPAGNTIYF.

The V call is TRBV19, the J call TRBJ1-5; 9 bases are shared with TRBD1. Germline CDR1 and CDR2: LNHDA and SQIVND (reference sequence). CDR3 length: 15 amino acids. The V gene end was trimmed by 5 bases and the J gene end by 0 bases; junction bases not matched to a gene: 2. As DNA, the CDR3 is TGTGCCAGTAGTCCGACAGGGGGTAGCAATCAGCCCCAGCATTTT. Amino acids: CASSPTGGSNQPQHF.